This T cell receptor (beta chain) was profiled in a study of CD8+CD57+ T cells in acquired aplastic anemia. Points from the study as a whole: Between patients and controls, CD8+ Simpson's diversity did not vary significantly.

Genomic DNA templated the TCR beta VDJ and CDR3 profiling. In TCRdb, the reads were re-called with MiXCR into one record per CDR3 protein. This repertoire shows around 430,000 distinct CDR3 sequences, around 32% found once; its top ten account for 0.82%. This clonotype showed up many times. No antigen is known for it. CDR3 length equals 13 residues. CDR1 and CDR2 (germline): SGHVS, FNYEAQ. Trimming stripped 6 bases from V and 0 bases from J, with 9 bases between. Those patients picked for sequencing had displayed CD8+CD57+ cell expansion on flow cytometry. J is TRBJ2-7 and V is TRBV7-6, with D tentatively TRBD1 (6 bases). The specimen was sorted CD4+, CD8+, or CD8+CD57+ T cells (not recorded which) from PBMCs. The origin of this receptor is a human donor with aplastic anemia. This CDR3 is CASSQGTSYEQYF. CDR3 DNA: TGTGCCAGCAGTCAGGGGACCTCCTACGAGCAGTACTTC.